Listed here are 8 T cell receptor beta chains from one sample, sequenced in a study of regulatory T cells in long-lasting Graves disease. iRepertoire HTBI primers and Arm-PCR of CDR3 regions built TCR beta libraries. One entry per CDR3 protein results from TCRdb running MiXCR on the multiplex PCR reads. This sample has some 440,000 distinct CDR3 sequences, with roughly 20% found just once. The time point is: persistent/refractory GD, antithyroid drugs over 5 years with positive TRAb. Extracted PBMC RNA gave rise to the TCR library. The source material was peripheral blood mononuclear cells (PBMCs), sampled when the disease was refractory, from a patient treated with antithyroid drugs. The receptors were sampled from a female donor with Graves disease.

This clonotype has ten or more counts. The chain couples TRBV20-1 to TRBJ2-7; 7 nucleotides line up with TRBD2. This CDR3 spans 13 amino acids. The germline CDR1 and CDR2 sequences are DFQATT and SNEGSKA (reference sequence). J lost 2 bases, V lost 5 bases, and 6 bases had no gene match. The CDR3 loop is CSASSSGTYEQYF. The CDR3 DNA reads TGCAGTGCTTCCTCTAGCGGTACCTACGAGCAGTACTTC.

J is TRBJ1-5 and V is TRBV4-1, with D possibly being TRBD1 (6 bases). With 4 bases removed from V and 5 bases from J, the gap between germline ends came to 12 bases. The CDR3 length is 14 residues. The germline gives CDR1 MGHRA, CDR2 YSYEKL. CDR3 amino acids: CASSLGQLDQPQHF. The CDR3 region has the DNA TGCGCCAGCAGCCTCGGACAGCTGGATCAGCCCCAGCATTTT.

The CDR3 loop reads CASTLSIAGGGDTQYF. The CDR3 coding sequence is TGTGCCAGCACCTTGTCGATAGCGGGAGGTGGGGATACGCAGTATTTT. V gene TRBV28 combines with J gene TRBJ2-3; 10 bases match TRBD2. CDR3 length: 16 residues. Germline lookup yields CDR1 MDHEN and CDR2 SYDVKM. Trimming removed 7 bases from V and 6 bases from J; junction bases left unmatched: 13.

The sample holds many counts of this clonotype. The chain recombines TRBV12-3 or TRBV12-4 with TRBJ2-7, with 16 bases identical to TRBD2. J was trimmed by 4 bases and V by 0 bases; bases with no gene match: 9. The CDR3 covers 19 residues. CDR3 in amino acids: CASSLAGTSGRAGVYEQYF. The CDR3 DNA follows: TGTGCCAGCAGTTTAGCGGGGACTAGCGGGAGGGCCGGGGTTTACGAGCAGTACTTC.

This clonotype was found a few times. The chain uses TRBV6-1 and TRBJ2-7; maybe TRBD1 (5 bases). The length of the CDR3 is 16 residues. The germline V and J ends were trimmed by 8 bases and 2 bases, with 22 bases remaining between them. Germline assignment: CDR1 MNHNS and CDR2 SASEGT. DNA of the CDR3: TGTGCCAGCTTAGAGTCTGGTGTGGCAGGGACCTACGAGCAGTACTTC. Translated, it gives CASLESGVAGTYEQYF.

This clonotype was found many times. The rearrangement links TRBV28 to TRBJ2-5; unclear D gene. CDR1 is MDHEN and CDR2 is SYDVKM in the germline V gene. V dropped 8 bases and J dropped 10 bases, with 17 bases sitting between them. The CDR3 extends over 12 amino acids. The chain's CDR3 is CASVFGLPHQYF. The DNA for the CDR3 is TGTGCCAGCGTTTTCGGTCTACCCCACCAGTACTTC.

The chain carries TRBV4-2 and TRBJ2-7; 8 bases map to TRBD1. V dropped 0 bases and J dropped 4; count of bases not matched to a gene: 5. The CDR3 consists of 15 residues. The germline V gene encodes CDR1 LGHNA and CDR2 YNFKEQ. CDR3 DNA: TGTGCCAGCAGCCAAGATATCCAGGGGGCTTACGAGCAGTACTTC. Translated, it gives CASSQDIQGAYEQYF.

This clonotype has only a few counts. The V gene is TRBV3-1, the J gene TRBJ1-1, with 10 bases matching TRBD1. Trimming at V came to 3 bases and at J to 4 bases, leaving 2 bases not matched to a gene. Germline CDR1 and CDR2: LGHDT and YNNKEL (reference sequence). This CDR3 contains 14 residues. The chain's CDR3 is CASSQTGGGTEAFF. The CDR3 nucleotides are TGTGCCAGCAGCCAGACAGGGGGCGGCACTGAAGCTTTCTTT.